Presented here are 20 T cell receptor beta chains from one specimen sequenced in a study of regulatory T cells in long-lasting Graves disease. Libraries of TCR beta came from iRepertoire HTBI primers plus Arm-PCR of CDR3 regions. TCRdb called the multiplex PCR reads again in MiXCR, with one record for every CDR3 protein. In the table there are almost 350,000 distinct CDR3 sequences, about 20% of which are singletons. The time point denotes: persistent/refractory GD, antithyroid drugs over 5 years with positive TRAb. Preparation of the TCR library used RNA extracted from PBMCs. Sequencing used peripheral blood mononuclear cells (PBMCs), obtained when the disease was refractory, from a patient treated with antithyroid drugs. These receptors all come from a female donor with Graves disease.

This clonotype was observed at least ten times. The chain uses TRBV29-1 and TRBJ1-2; D is unclear. The ends were cut back, 4 bases at V and 0 bases at J, with 6 bases in the middle. CDR3 length: 12 residues. Looked up from germline, CDR1 is SQVTM and CDR2 is ANQGSEA. CDR3 region: CSVALANYGYTF. The CDR3 DNA is TGCAGCGTTGCTTTAGCTAACTATGGCTACACCTTC. The full variable domain, its missing parts supplied by reference TRBV29-1 and TRBJ1-2, is SAVISQKPSRDICQRGTSLTIQCQVDSQVTMMFWYRQQPGQSLTLIATANQGSEATYESGFVIDKFPISRPNLTFSTLTVSNMSPEDSSIYLCSVALANYGYTFGSGTRLTVV.

This chain uses TRBV4-1 with TRBJ2-2; D is ambiguous. In germline, CDR1 is MGHRA, CDR2 YSYEKL. The V and J ends lost 1 base and 6 bases respectively, with 9 bases between them. The CDR3 consists of 14 residues. The chain's CDR3 is CASSQVYGPGELFF. Written as DNA, the CDR3 is TGCGCCAGCAGCCAAGTATACGGTCCCGGGGAGCTGTTTTTT.

This clonotype was observed many times. The chain joins TRBV7-2 to TRBJ1-4; 9 bases are a match to TRBD1. This CDR3 contains 15 residues. Germline assignment: CDR1 SGHTA and CDR2 FQGNSA. V shed 5 bases and J 1 base; nucleotides not matched to a gene: 2. In DNA form, the CDR3 reads TGTGCCAGCAGCGTGGACAGGGGAACTAATGAAAAACTGTTTTTT. As protein: CASSVDRGTNEKLFF.

This clonotype was seen ten or more times. CDR3 nucleotides: TGTGCCACCAGCGAGAGGCGTTCCCCGACAGGGGCTGTCACCTTC. As protein: CATSERRSPTGAVTF. This chain connects TRBV15 to TRBJ1-2; TRBD1 agrees at 8 bases. The CDR3 spans 15 residues. Trimming took 5 bases from V and 13 from J; bases not matched to a gene: 18. The germline V gene encodes CDR1 LNHNV and CDR2 YYDKDF (reference sequence).

In this sample, this clonotype turned up many times. The chain recombines TRBV2 with TRBJ1-2, with a possible D match to TRBD1 (5 bases). Deletions cut 4 bases from V and 4 bases from J, with 16 bases between. The CDR3 covers 15 residues. Germline CDR1 SNHLY, CDR2 FYNNEI. The CDR3 DNA reads as TGTGCCAGCAGTGCAGGGTCTCGGCCCCTCTATGGCTACACCTTC. As protein: CASSAGSRPLYGYTF.

V is TRBV4-1 and J is TRBJ1-5; D is uncertain. V was clipped by 3 bases and J by 4 bases, with 7 bases between them. The V gene's germline CDR1 is MGHRA and CDR2 YSYEKL. This CDR3 has 13 residues. The CDR3 loop reads CASSQGKNQPQHF. The CDR3 DNA sequence: TGCGCCAGCAGCCAGGGGAAGAATCAGCCCCAGCATTTT.

This clonotype turned up a few times. The J gene is TRBJ1-1, the V gene TRBV7-9, with a tentative D call TRBD1 (6 bases). Germline CDR1 is SEHNR and CDR2 is FQNEAQ (reference sequence). V lost 7 bases and J 0 bases, leaving 15 bases between the germline ends. The CDR3 runs to 15 residues. CDR3: CASTPAGTLNTEAFF. The DNA of the CDR3 is TGTGCCAGCACCCCCGCCGGGACACTGAACACTGAAGCTTTCTTT.

This clonotype has ten or more counts. The chain recombines TRBV6-5 with TRBJ1-1; D possibly corresponds to TRBD1 (5 bases). CDR3 length: 13 residues. Trimming took 4 bases from V and 2 from J, leaving 8 bases between them. Germline V lookup: CDR1 MNHEY, CDR2 SVGAGI. The DNA of the CDR3 is TGTGCCAGCAGTTCAGGGTTTAACACTGAAGCTTTCTTT. Translated, it gives CASSSGFNTEAFF.

This clonotype was found many times. The CDR3 sequence: CASSPTRQGSTEAFF. The CDR3 DNA reads TGTGCCAGCAGTCCAACCCGGCAGGGGAGCACTGAAGCTTTCTTT. The V call is TRBV28, the J call TRBJ1-1; tentative D call: TRBD1 (6 bases). The CDR3 is 15 amino acids. Germline V gene sequence: CDR1 MDHEN, CDR2 SYDVKM. The V and J ends lost 5 bases and 4 bases respectively, with 17 bases between them.

Concerning this clonotype itself: A much more abundant neighbour one base away suggests this may be a read error. The CDR3 sequence is CVSRSRLAGVKGYEQYF. DNA for the CDR3: TGTGTCAGCCGCTCTAGACTAGCGGGAGTAAAGGGCTACGAGCAGTACTTC. The chain employs TRBV11-2 and TRBJ2-7; 12 bases match TRBD2. Germline V lookup: CDR1 SGHAT, CDR2 FQNNGV. This CDR3 region has 17 residues.

This clonotype has only one observation. The gene calls are TRBV4-2 and TRBJ1-2; 8 bases are a match to TRBD1. The CDR3 extends over 14 amino acids. Per germline, CDR1 LGHNA and CDR2 YNFKEQ. The V gene end was trimmed by 1 base and the J gene end by 2 bases; junction bases not matched to a gene: 0. CDR3 in amino acids: CASSQGTGNYGYTF. The CDR3 coding sequence is TGTGCCAGCAGCCAAGGGACAGGGAACTATGGCTACACCTTC.

The table lists this clonotype with many counts. V and J are TRBV14 and TRBJ1-5, with D uncertain. Trimming pared 4 bases from V and 3 bases from J, leaving 7 bases between. The CDR3 loop spans 13 amino acids. Germline V gene data show CDR1 as SGHDN and CDR2 as FVKESK. DNA of the CDR3: TGTGCCAGCAGCCGCACATTCAATCAGCCCCAGCATTTT. Amino acids: CASSRTFNQPQHF.

Only one count was recorded for this clonotype. The chain carries TRBV7-3 and TRBJ1-5; no clear D gene. V was clipped by 0 bases and J by 3 bases, with 6 bases between them. This CDR3 comprises 14 residues. Germline V gene data show CDR1 as SGHTA and CDR2 as FQGTGA. CDR3 protein: CASSLTPVNQPQHF. The CDR3 region has the DNA TGTGCCAGCAGCTTAACTCCGGTCAATCAGCCCCAGCATTTT.

The chain combines TRBV4-1 with TRBJ1-4, with D unresolved. Germline CDR1 and CDR2: MGHRA and YSYEKL. V was shortened by 4 bases and J by 8 bases, with 14 bases between the two germline ends. The CDR3 sequence is 14 residues long. The CDR3 region has the DNA TGCGCCAGCAGCCCCTTGGCCTCGGGAGAAAAACTGTTTTTT. Amino acids: CASSPLASGEKLFF.

The chain couples TRBV7-2 to TRBJ2-7; TRBD2 matches at 7 bases. Germline V gene data show CDR1 as SGHTA and CDR2 as FQGNSA. The CDR3 contains 14 residues. J gave up 3 bases and V 4 bases, and 6 bases lay outside the gene matches. The CDR3 loop is CASSYARELYEQYF. CDR3 DNA: TGTGCCAGCAGCTACGCGCGGGAGCTCTACGAGCAGTACTTC.

In this sample, this clonotype turned up a few times. The chain joins TRBV5-1 to TRBJ2-7; D unclear. Trimming shortened V by 0 bases and J by 6 bases, and 10 bases separated the two germline ends. In germline, CDR1 is SGHRS, CDR2 YFSETQ. This CDR3 is 13 amino acids long. In nucleotides, the CDR3 is TGCGCCAGCAGCTTGGATTTCATCTCCGAGCAGTACTTC. This gives the protein CASSLDFISEQYF.

About this clonotype: One junction end does not reproduce the germline sequence, and a read error may be involved. The chain uses TRBV7-7 and TRBJ2-7, with 9 bases fitting TRBD1. Germline V CDR1 and CDR2: SSHAT, FNYEAQ (reference sequence). CDR3 length equals 14 residues. CDR3 in amino acids: CASSLNRGRSEQYF. DNA for the CDR3: TGTGCTAGCAGCTTAAACAGGGGGCGAAGCGAGCAGTACTTC. Supplemented by reference TRBV7-7 and TRBJ2-7, the full variable domain reads GAGVSQSPRYKVTKRGQDVTLRCDPISSHATLYWYQQALGQGPEFLTYFNYEAQPDKSGLPSDRFSAERPEGSISTLTIQRTEQRDSAMYRCASSLNRGRSEQYFGPGTRLTVT.

The sample holds a few counts of this clonotype. CDR3 nucleotides: TGCGCCAGCAGCGCCGGGACAGGGAGTACCGGGGAGCTGTTTTTT. It encodes CASSAGTGSTGELFF. V gene TRBV5-1 combines with J gene TRBJ2-2, with 9 bases that match TRBD1. The CDR3 loop spans 15 amino acids. Looked up from germline, CDR1 is SGHRS and CDR2 is YFSETQ. Trimming cost V 4 bases and J 5 bases; bases outside gene matches: 6. Together with reference TRBV5-1 and TRBJ2-2, the CDR3 gives the full variable domain: KAGVTQTPRYLIKTRGQQVTLSCSPISGHRSVSWYQQTPGQGLQFLFEYFSETQRNKGNFPGRFSGRQFSNSRSEMNVSTLELGDSALYLCASSAGTGSTGELFFGEGSRLTVL.

This clonotype was found a few times. J is TRBJ2-7 and V is TRBV12-3 or TRBV12-4; D perhaps matches TRBD2 (6 bases). V lost 6 bases and J 2 bases, leaving 14 bases between the germline ends. CDR3 length: 14 residues. This CDR3 reads CASRASGDPYEQYF. The CDR3 DNA sequence: TGTGCCAGCAGAGCCTCGGGGGATCCCTACGAGCAGTACTTC.

Many counts were recorded for this clonotype. The V call is TRBV7-8, the J call TRBJ1-2; 7 nucleotides agree with TRBD1. The V segment lost 1 base and the J segment 6 bases; nucleotides outside the gene matches: 14. Germline CDR1 and CDR2: SGHVS and FQNEAQ. The CDR3 runs to 17 residues. CDR3 protein: CASSLGRRKGALNGYTF. The CDR3 DNA sequence: TGTGCCAGCAGCTTAGGAAGGCGAAAGGGGGCGCTTAATGGCTACACCTTC.